Below are 22 T cell receptor beta chains sequenced from a single sample in a study of PD-L1 blockade in urothelial cancer. Specified time point: pretreatment peripheral blood. Assay used: immunoSEQ multiplex PCR; TCRdb lists only in-frame clones, some missing. The table lists tens of thousands of clones, around 90% of them singletons. Material: PBMCs, obtained around atezolizumab (anti-PD-L1) treatment. Source of these receptors: a man between 65 and 79 years old with urothelial cancer.

V and J are TRBV6-1 and TRBJ2-7; 9 positions agree with TRBD2. J gave up 0 bases and V 2 bases, and 2 bases lay outside the gene matches. Germline V lookup: CDR1 MNHNS, CDR2 SASEGT. This CDR3 is 15 amino acids long. This chain's CDR3 is CASSEYSGGSYEQYF. As DNA, the CDR3 is TGTGCCAGCAGTGAATATAGCGGGGGCTCCTACGAGCAGTACTTC.

The chain carries TRBV28 and TRBJ1-4; TRBD1 matches at 7 bases. The germline V gene encodes CDR1 MDHEN and CDR2 SYDVKM. Losses at the gene ends were 7 bases for V and 3 bases for J; bases not matched to a gene: 17. This CDR3 is built from 18 residues. CDR3 amino acids: CASIHSLGRGLANEKLFF. The DNA of the CDR3 is TGTGCCAGCATTCACTCCCTCGGAAGGGGGCTGGCTAATGAAAAACTGTTTTTT.

CDR3 sequence (DNA): TGTGCCGAGGGGCGGGACTACTCCTACAATGAGCAGTTCTTC. Translating gives CAEGRDYSYNEQFF. This chain links TRBV7-3 with TRBJ2-1; TRBD2 matches 7 bases. The germline CDR1 and CDR2 sequences are SGHTA and FQGTGA. The CDR3 runs 14 residues. Trimming cost V 11 bases and J 0 bases; bases outside gene matches: 7.

The chain uses TRBV18 and TRBJ1-2; 8 nucleotides match TRBD1. The germline V gene encodes CDR1 KGHSH and CDR2 LQKENI. V was clipped by 6 bases and J by 7 bases; unmatched bases: 7. This CDR3 has 13 residues. The CDR3 here is CASSLGQGGGYTF. CDR3 DNA sequence: TGTGCCAGCTCTCTAGGACAGGGAGGTGGCTACACCTTC.

The chain combines TRBV6-6 with TRBJ1-5; D uncertain. The CDR3 totals 13 residues. V was cut by 5 bases and J by 1 base, with 6 bases left in between. Germline V lookup: CDR1 MNHNY, CDR2 SVGAGI (reference sequence). The DNA of the CDR3 is TGTGCCAGCAGTCACGGGAGCAATCAGCCCCAGCATTTT. Translating gives CASSHGSNQPQHF.

CDR3: CASSLDVRSNTGELFF. The CDR3 DNA reads TGTGCCAGCAGCTTAGACGTTAGAAGTAACACCGGGGAGCTGTTTTTT. The chain carries TRBV7-6 and TRBJ2-2; D gene uncertain. This CDR3 spans 16 amino acids. The germline V gene encodes CDR1 SGHVS and CDR2 FNYEAQ. The V end lost 1 base, the J end lost 2 bases, and 11 bases lay between the germline ends.

J is TRBJ1-3 and V is TRBV9; D not certain. Germline loops: CDR1 SGDLS, CDR2 YYNGEE. The CDR3 is made up of 15 amino acids. Trimming took 4 bases from V and 3 from J, leaving 14 bases between them. CDR3 nucleotides: TGTGCCAGCAGCACACCCTCGGAGGGTGGAAACACCATATATTTT. It is translated as CASSTPSEGGNTIYF.

The chain carries TRBV10-2 and TRBJ1-2; D might be TRBD1 (6 bases). The CDR3 contains 16 residues. CDR1 WSHSY and CDR2 SAAADI come from the germline V gene. V was clipped by 3 bases and J by 1 base, with 15 bases between them. DNA of the CDR3: TGCGCCAGCAGTGAAAGGACAGCAAGGATTAACTATGGCTACACCTTC. It is translated as CASSERTARINYGYTF.

The chain uses TRBV2 and TRBJ1-2; 12 bases fit TRBD1. V dropped 4 bases and J dropped 6; count of bases not matched to a gene: 18. CDR1 SNHLY and CDR2 FYNNEI come from the germline V gene. There are 19 residues in the CDR3. CDR3 DNA sequence: TGTGCCAGCAGTGTAAAGTCCGGGACAGGGGGCGCCCCGGGTGATGGCTACACCTTC. It translates to CASSVKSGTGGAPGDGYTF.

The CDR3 loop reads CSVYGQGGEKLFF. The CDR3 region has the DNA TGCAGCGTTTACGGACAGGGCGGCGAAAAACTGTTTTTT. The chain combines TRBV29-1 with TRBJ1-4; 8 bases match TRBD1. The V segment lost 5 bases and the J segment 8 bases; nucleotides outside the gene matches: 7. Germline loops: CDR1 SQVTM, CDR2 ANQGSEA. The CDR3 has 13 amino acids.

This clone was counted a single time. This rearrangement joins TRBV7-9 to TRBJ1-2; D gene unclear. The germline gives CDR1 SEHNR, CDR2 FQNEAQ (reference sequence). V lost 3 bases to trimming and J lost 6 bases, with 11 bases between them. CDR3 length equals 13 residues. CDR3 residues: CASSFAYGNGYTF. As DNA, the CDR3 is TGTGCCAGCAGCTTCGCATACGGGAATGGCTACACCTTC.

This chain connects TRBV28 to TRBJ1-2, with 7 nucleotides matching TRBD1. The CDR3 runs 15 residues. In germline, CDR1 is MDHEN, CDR2 SYDVKM. Unmatched junction bases numbered 14, after V lost 10 bases and J lost 3 bases. The CDR3 sequence is CATKEGSRGDYGYTF. DNA of the CDR3: TGTGCCACCAAGGAAGGGAGCAGGGGGGACTATGGCTACACCTTC.

The chain employs TRBV30 and TRBJ2-3; TRBD2 might be the D (6 bases). CDR1 and CDR2 from the germline V gene are GTSNPN and SVGIG (reference sequence). Trimming took 1 base from V and 4 from J, leaving 15 bases between them. The CDR3 contains 15 residues. The CDR3 nucleotides are TGTGCCTGGAGTGCCGCTACGGGAGCGGCAGATACGCAGTATTTT. It yields the protein CAWSAATGAADTQYF.

This rearrangement joins TRBV28 to TRBJ2-7; D remains unclear. The CDR3 length is 13 residues. With 7 bases removed from V and 2 bases from J, the gap between germline ends came to 12 bases. CDR1 MDHEN and CDR2 SYDVKM come from the germline V gene. Here the CDR3 reads CASTIDTTYEQYF. The CDR3 DNA follows: TGTGCCAGCACCATCGACACCACCTACGAGCAGTACTTC.

This chain connects TRBV5-1 to TRBJ2-2; 9 bases are a match to TRBD1. With V trimmed by 4 bases and J by 6 bases, 7 bases remained unmatched. Germline-derived CDR1 and CDR2 are SGHRS and YFSETQ. The CDR3 has 15 amino acids. CDR3: CASSMGQGKPGELFF. Here the CDR3 DNA reads TGCGCCAGCAGCATGGGACAGGGCAAGCCCGGGGAGCTGTTTTTT. Drawing the rest from reference TRBV5-1 and TRBJ2-2, the complete variable domain is KAGVTQTPRYLIKTRGQQVTLSCSPISGHRSVSWYQQTPGQGLQFLFEYFSETQRNKGNFPGRFSGRQFSNSRSEMNVSTLELGDSALYLCASSMGQGKPGELFFGEGSRLTVL.

V is TRBV6-1 and J is TRBJ1-2, with 9 bases lining up with TRBD1. J gave up 10 bases and V 6 bases, and 12 bases lay outside the gene matches. CDR1 and CDR2 (germline): MNHNS, SASEGT. The CDR3 totals 14 residues. CDR3 amino acids: CASSHKQGASDYTF. CDR3 DNA: TGTGCCAGCAGCCACAAACAGGGGGCAAGTGACTACACCTTC.

The chain combines TRBV19 with TRBJ1-3; maybe TRBD1 (6 bases). Trimming stripped 8 bases from V and 1 base from J, with 9 bases between. Per the germline V gene, CDR1 is LNHDA and CDR2 is SQIVND (reference sequence). The CDR3 sequence is 13 residues long. CDR3 loop: CASEQGSGNTIYF. The CDR3 bases are TGTGCCAGTGAACAGGGATCTGGAAACACCATATATTTT.

The chain is built from TRBV30 and TRBJ1-2; D perhaps matches TRBD1 (5 bases). CDR1 is GTSNPN and CDR2 is SVGIG in the germline V gene (reference sequence). The CDR3 extends over 14 amino acids. Between the trimmed V and J ends, which lost 8 bases and 4 bases, there was a span of 20 bases. CDR3 bases: TGTGCCAGCTCCCGGGGGGAGTCGAGCTATGGCTACACCTTC. Translated: CASSRGESSYGYTF.

CDR3 in DNA: TGTGCCAGCAGTTCTACCTACGAGCAGTACTTC. Its protein is CASSSTYEQYF. V and J are TRBV7-9 and TRBJ2-7; no firm D call. V was pared by 6 bases and J by 2 bases, with 5 bases between. This CDR3 has 11 residues. Germline V lookup: CDR1 SEHNR, CDR2 FQNEAQ (reference sequence). Looking up the rest from reference TRBV7-9 and TRBJ2-7 gives the full variable domain: DTGVSQNPRHKITKRGQNVTFRCDPISEHNRLYWYRQTLGQGPEFLTYFQNEAQLEKSRLLSDRFSAERPKGSFSTLEIQRTEQGDSAMYLCASSSTYEQYFGPGTRLTVT.

The genes are TRBV10-3 and TRBJ2-1; 9 positions agree with TRBD2. CDR3 length: 13 amino acids. J was trimmed by 6 bases and V by 7 bases; bases with no gene match: 4. Germline V gene sequence: CDR1 ENHRY, CDR2 SYGVKD. The CDR3 coding sequence is TGTGCCATCACTGCGACTAGCGGCAATGAGCAGTTCTTC. Translating it yields CAITATSGNEQFF.

This chain links TRBV27 with TRBJ2-3, with 14 positions matching TRBD2. This CDR3 spans 19 amino acids. The trim removed 5 bases at V and 5 bases at J, leaving 15 bases unmatched. CDR1 and CDR2 from the germline V gene are MNHEY and SMNVEV (reference sequence). The CDR3 sequence: CASSRLLGTSGSREDTQYF. CDR3 nucleotide sequence: TGTGCCAGCAGTCGGCTACTCGGGACTAGCGGGAGTAGGGAAGATACGCAGTATTTT.

This rearrangement joins TRBV19 to TRBJ2-3; D not certain. Germline CDR1 LNHDA, CDR2 SQIVND (reference sequence). The CDR3 is 10 residues long. In DNA, the CDR3 is TGTGCTACTGTCCGGGATACGCAGTATTTT. Its translation: CATVRDTQYF.